Listed here are 28 T cell receptor beta chains from one sample, sequenced in a study of cytomegalovirus exposure and HLA in healthy donors. The PCR used 60 Vbeta and 13 Jbeta primers. TCRdb keeps only in-frame clones here, not all; method: immunoSEQ multiplex PCR. The repertoire holds some 150,000 clones, around four fifths seen once, with roughly 7.8% in the top ten. The specimen was PBMCs. These receptors were obtained from a woman in her fifties or sixties in good health and CMV-seropositive.

The gene calls are TRBV5-1 and TRBJ2-3; D not certain. Germline V gives CDR1 SGHRS, CDR2 YFSETQ. V was clipped by 1 base and J by 4 bases, with 7 bases between them. The CDR3 runs 13 residues. CDR3 sequence (DNA): TGCGCCAGCAGCTTGAACTTCCCAGATACGCAGTATTTT. It translates to CASSLNFPDTQYF. Looking up the rest from reference TRBV5-1 and TRBJ2-3 gives the full variable domain: KAGVTQTPRYLIKTRGQQVTLSCSPISGHRSVSWYQQTPGQGLQFLFEYFSETQRNKGNFPGRFSGRQFSNSRSEMNVSTLELGDSALYLCASSLNFPDTQYFGPGTRLTVL.

V is TRBV7-3 and J is TRBJ2-5; 9 bases fit TRBD1. Per the germline V gene, CDR1 is SGHTA and CDR2 is FQGTGA. V dropped 5 bases and J dropped 1; count of bases not matched to a gene: 5. The CDR3 extends over 15 amino acids. CDR3 sequence reads: CASSRSTGGQETQYF. The CDR3 nucleotides read TGTGCCAGCAGCCGCTCGACAGGGGGCCAAGAGACCCAGTACTTC.

V and J are TRBV10-3 and TRBJ2-3; 10 bases are shared with TRBD2. V lost 11 bases and J lost 4; bases outside the gene matches: 15. This CDR3 has 16 residues. CDR1 is ENHRY and CDR2 is SYGVKD in the germline V gene. The CDR3 DNA sequence: TGTGCCTCAACGGGGGACTGGACTAGCGGCGCAGATACGCAGTATTTT. Protein product: CASTGDWTSGADTQYF.

The chain carries TRBV7-9 and TRBJ1-2; D remains unclear. The CDR3 extends over 13 amino acids. Trimming left V 0 bases short and J 3 bases short, with 5 bases between. Per germline, CDR1 SEHNR and CDR2 FQNEAQ (reference sequence). Here the CDR3 reads CASSLAPDYGYTF. CDR3 nucleotides: TGTGCCAGCAGCTTAGCCCCAGACTATGGCTACACCTTC.

The rearrangement joins TRBV7-2 to TRBJ2-1; a weak D match, TRBD2 (7 bases). Between the trimmed V and J ends, which lost 0 bases and 9 bases, there was a span of 12 bases. Germline V gene sequence: CDR1 SGHTA, CDR2 FQGNSA. This CDR3 has 14 amino acids. CDR3 residues: CASSLAGGRVEQFF. The CDR3 region has the DNA TGTGCCAGCAGCTTAGCGGGGGGGCGCGTTGAGCAGTTCTTC.

This chain connects TRBV28 to TRBJ2-7; TRBD1 aligns across 7 bases. The CDR3 totals 14 residues. The V and J ends lost 6 bases and 0 bases, in that order; junction bases with no gene match: 5. The germline V gene encodes CDR1 MDHEN and CDR2 SYDVKM. For the CDR3, the DNA is TGTGCCAGCAGATCTCGGGACAGCTCCTACGAGCAGTACTTC. Residues: CASRSRDSSYEQYF.

This clone was seen once. The rearrangement links TRBV19 to TRBJ1-1; D gene uncertain. Germline CDR1 is LNHDA and CDR2 is SQIVND (reference sequence). CDR3 length: 13 residues. Trimming removed 11 bases from V and 5 bases from J, with 18 bases in between. CDR3 bases: TGTGCCTGTACCCTCCGACGGGGAACTGAAGCTTTCTTT. It specifies CACTLRRGTEAFF.

The chain carries TRBV18 and TRBJ1-2; tentative D call: TRBD1 (6 bases). The CDR3 contains 13 residues. Germline V gene data show CDR1 as KGHSH and CDR2 as LQKENI. Trimming stripped 2 bases from V and 8 bases from J, with 12 bases between. This chain's CDR3 is CASSPRGGDGYTF. CDR3 in DNA: TGTGCCAGCTCACCAAGAGGGGGAGACGGCTACACCTTC.

This clone was seen only once. The rearrangement uses TRBV18 and TRBJ2-7, with 10 bases that match TRBD2. The junction had 2 bases not matched to a gene; V was cut back by 4 bases and J by 2 bases. CDR1 and CDR2 (germline): KGHSH, LQKENI. CDR3 size: 14 residues. CDR3 sequence reads: CASSRTSGPYEQYF. The CDR3 nucleotides are TGTGCCAGCTCACGGACTAGCGGACCCTACGAGCAGTACTTC.

This chain joins TRBV7-9 and TRBJ2-2; D not certain. The length of the CDR3 is 14 residues. CDR1 is SEHNR and CDR2 is FQNEAQ in the germline V gene (reference sequence). V lost 2 bases and J 4 bases, leaving 8 bases between the germline ends. The CDR3, as DNA: TGTGCCAGCAGCTTATCCGGAGCCACCGGGGAGCTGTTTTTT. Its translation: CASSLSGATGELFF.

This clone appeared a single time. This chain connects TRBV30 to TRBJ2-1, with 15 bases identical to TRBD2. Germline V CDR1 and CDR2: GTSNPN, SVGIG (reference sequence). The V segment lost 4 bases and the J segment 9 bases; nucleotides outside the gene matches: 1. CDR3 size: 13 residues. CDR3 sequence reads: CAWMGLAGGEQFF. The CDR3 nucleotides read TGTGCCTGGATGGGACTAGCGGGGGGTGAGCAGTTCTTC.

The chain combines TRBV5-1 with TRBJ2-5, with 13 bases fitting TRBD2. V dropped 2 bases and J dropped 3; count of bases not matched to a gene: 4. Germline V gene lookup returns CDR1 SGHRS and CDR2 YFSETQ. This CDR3 has 16 amino acids. DNA of the CDR3: TGCGCCAGCAGCTTAGGGACTAGCGGGGCTGAAGAGACCCAGTACTTC. Protein product: CASSLGTSGAEETQYF.

The chain links TRBV10-3 to TRBJ2-1; 10 bases are shared with TRBD2. The germline V gene encodes CDR1 ENHRY and CDR2 SYGVKD. This CDR3 region has 16 residues. V was clipped by 5 bases and J by 0 bases; unmatched bases: 4. The CDR3 protein is CAISPTSGDSYNEQFF. The CDR3 nucleotides read TGTGCCATCAGTCCCACTAGCGGGGACTCCTACAATGAGCAGTTCTTC.

This chain links TRBV7-9 with TRBJ2-2; no reliable D call. V lost 1 base and J lost 5, with 8 bases in between. Germline V gene data show CDR1 as SEHNR and CDR2 as FQNEAQ (reference sequence). The CDR3 sequence is 14 residues long. The CDR3 DNA is TGTGCCAGCAGCTTAGGAGCTCTTACCGGGGAGCTGTTTTTT. Translated: CASSLGALTGELFF.

This chain joins TRBV28 and TRBJ1-1, with D possibly TRBD1 on 6 matching bases. The length of the CDR3 is 16 residues. The V gene's germline CDR1 is MDHEN and CDR2 SYDVKM. V was trimmed by 7 bases and J by 11 bases, leaving 29 bases between them. The CDR3 DNA is TGTGCCAGCAACCAACACGGGGACACAATTTTGAGTCGGGCTTTCTTT. It encodes CASNQHGDTILSRAFF.

This clone was seen just once. This rearrangement joins TRBV7-8 to TRBJ2-6; a possible D gene is TRBD1 (6 bases). CDR3 length equals 16 residues. Deletions cut 1 base from V and 1 base from J, with 8 bases between. CDR1 is SGHVS and CDR2 is FQNEAQ in the germline V gene. CDR3 protein: CASSLGQVSGANVLTF. The DNA of the CDR3 is TGTGCCAGCAGCTTAGGACAGGTATCTGGGGCCAACGTCCTGACTTTC.

The rearrangement links TRBV21-1 to TRBJ1-1; the D call of TRBD1 is as the table states it, not checked on the DNA. TRBV21-1 is reported as a pseudogene. This CDR3 region has 15 residues. CDR3 DNA sequence: TGTGCCAGCAGCTGCCACCAAGGGGGTAACACTGAAGCTTTCTTT. It specifies CASSCHQGGNTEAFF.

This CDR3 is CASLREGGNQPQHF. The CDR3 bases are TGTGCCAGCCTCCGAGAGGGCGGTAATCAGCCCCAGCATTTT. The V and J genes are TRBV6-1 and TRBJ1-5; D not resolved. Trimming removed 8 bases from V and 4 bases from J, with 15 bases in between. Germline values: CDR1 MNHNS, CDR2 SASEGT. This CDR3 region has 14 residues.

The gene calls are TRBV30 and TRBJ2-7; maybe TRBD1 (5 bases). From germline, CDR1 is GTSNPN and CDR2 SVGIG (reference sequence). Trimming stripped 5 bases from V and 2 bases from J, with 28 bases between. The CDR3 sequence is 18 residues long. The CDR3 loop reads CAWDTGRVIGNRPYEQYF. CDR3 bases: TGTGCCTGGGACACGGGCAGGGTAATTGGTAATAGGCCCTACGAGCAGTACTTC.

The V and J genes are TRBV4-3 and TRBJ2-3, with TRBD2 matching over 8 bases. The CDR3 has 13 amino acids. Germline loops: CDR1 LGHNA, CDR2 YSLEER. Unmatched junction bases numbered 4, after V lost 3 bases and J lost 8 bases. CDR3 sequence reads: CASSQGLDGTQYF. The CDR3 nucleotides read TGCGCCAGCAGCCAGGGACTAGACGGTACGCAGTATTTT.

V usage is TRBV6-5 and J usage is TRBJ2-5, with 8 bases matching TRBD1. V dropped 5 bases and J dropped 9; count of bases not matched to a gene: 11. The CDR3 spans 14 residues. Per germline, CDR1 MNHEY and CDR2 SVGAGI. The CDR3 protein is CASSKLGQAKAQYF. DNA for the CDR3: TGTGCCAGCAGTAAATTGGGACAGGCCAAGGCCCAGTACTTC.

This chain joins TRBV5-1 and TRBJ1-1, with no clear D. The CDR3 covers 11 residues. CDR1 is SGHRS, CDR2 YFSETQ, per germline. Trimming left V 7 bases short and J 1 base short, with 5 bases between. The CDR3 protein is CASRGNTEAFF. As DNA, the CDR3 is TGCGCCAGCCGAGGGAACACTGAAGCTTTCTTT. Complete variable domain (other parts from reference TRBV5-1 and TRBJ1-1): KAGVTQTPRYLIKTRGQQVTLSCSPISGHRSVSWYQQTPGQGLQFLFEYFSETQRNKGNFPGRFSGRQFSNSRSEMNVSTLELGDSALYLCASRGNTEAFFGQGTRLTVV.

This chain joins TRBV5-1 and TRBJ2-5, with 8 bases matching TRBD1. The V gene's germline CDR1 is SGHRS and CDR2 YFSETQ. The J segment lost 3 bases and the V segment lost 0 bases, leaving 16 bases of the junction unmatched. The CDR3 loop spans 19 amino acids. The CDR3 DNA is TGCGCCAGCAGCTTGGAAAGGCAGGGGGCGCCTAAGGGTGAAGAGACCCAGTACTTC. Translation gives CASSLERQGAPKGEETQYF.

The chain is built from TRBV5-4 and TRBJ2-2; 14 bases fit TRBD2. This CDR3 is 17 amino acids long. The trim removed 2 bases at V and 5 bases at J, leaving 5 bases unmatched. Looked up from germline, CDR1 is SGHNT and CDR2 is YYREEE (reference sequence). The CDR3 loop is CASSFGLAGGGTGELFF. The CDR3 coding sequence is TGTGCCAGCAGCTTCGGACTAGCGGGGGGCGGGACCGGGGAGCTGTTTTTT.

The chain links TRBV6-1 to TRBJ2-7, with TRBD2 matching over 7 bases. Germline CDR1 reads MNHNS; CDR2 reads SASEGT. The V and J ends lost 1 base and 4 bases, in that order; junction bases with no gene match: 4. The CDR3 loop spans 14 amino acids. The CDR3 region is CASSEVSSGYEQYF. CDR3 nucleotides: TGTGCCAGCAGTGAAGTGTCTAGCGGTTACGAGCAGTACTTC.

The chain employs TRBV28 and TRBJ2-2; 9 nucleotides agree with TRBD2. The CDR3 contains 17 residues. The germline V gene encodes CDR1 MDHEN and CDR2 SYDVKM. The V and J ends lost 3 bases and 6 bases, in that order; junction bases with no gene match: 11. The DNA of the CDR3 is TGTGCCAGCAGTTTGCCCCTGGAGCGGGAGGATGCCGGGGAGCTGTTTTTT. It codes for CASSLPLEREDAGELFF.

This rearrangement joins TRBV18 to TRBJ1-1, with 11 nucleotides matching TRBD1. V dropped 4 bases and J dropped 5; count of bases not matched to a gene: 12. The CDR3 runs to 17 residues. CDR1 KGHSH and CDR2 LQKENI come from the germline V gene. This CDR3 is CASSLGQGAPGETEAFF. In nucleotides, the CDR3 is TGTGCCAGCTCACTCGGACAGGGGGCTCCCGGGGAAACTGAAGCTTTCTTT.

The genes are TRBV6-1 and TRBJ2-1; D remains unclear. The CDR3 has 14 residues. Germline lookup yields CDR1 MNHNS and CDR2 SASEGT. The V and J ends lost 2 bases and 0 bases respectively, with 5 bases between them. CDR3 loop: CASSEQDSYNEQFF. The CDR3 nucleotides are TGTGCCAGCAGTGAACAGGACTCCTACAATGAGCAGTTCTTC.